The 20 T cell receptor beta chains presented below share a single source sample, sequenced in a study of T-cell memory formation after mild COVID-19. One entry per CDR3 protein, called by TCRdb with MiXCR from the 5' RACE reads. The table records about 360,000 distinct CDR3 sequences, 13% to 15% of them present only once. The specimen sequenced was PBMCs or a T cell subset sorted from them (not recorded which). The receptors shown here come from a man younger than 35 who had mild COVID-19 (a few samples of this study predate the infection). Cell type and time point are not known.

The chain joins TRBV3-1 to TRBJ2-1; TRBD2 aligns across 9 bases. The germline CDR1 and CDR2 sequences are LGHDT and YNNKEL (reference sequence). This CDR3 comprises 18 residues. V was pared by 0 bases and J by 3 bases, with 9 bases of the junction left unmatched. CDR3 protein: CASSQDLASGVIYNEQFF. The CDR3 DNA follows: TGTGCCAGCAGCCAAGATCTGGCTAGCGGGGTTATCTACAATGAGCAGTTCTTC.

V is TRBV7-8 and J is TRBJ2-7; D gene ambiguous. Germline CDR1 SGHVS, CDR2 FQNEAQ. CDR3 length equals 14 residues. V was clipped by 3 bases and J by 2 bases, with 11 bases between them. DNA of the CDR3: TGTGCCAGCAGCTTCGGACCCTCCCCCTACGAGCAGTACTTC. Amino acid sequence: CASSFGPSPYEQYF.

The chain's CDR3 is CASSQRGSFSGNQPQHF. CDR3 nucleotides: TGTGCCAGCAGCCAACGGGGCAGTTTTAGCGGCAATCAGCCCCAGCATTTT. The V call is TRBV7-8, the J call TRBJ1-5; tentatively, D is TRBD1 (5 bases). The CDR3 spans 17 residues. Germline-derived CDR1 and CDR2 are SGHVS and FQNEAQ. Trimming took off 5 bases at V and 2 bases at J, with 19 bases between the two ends.

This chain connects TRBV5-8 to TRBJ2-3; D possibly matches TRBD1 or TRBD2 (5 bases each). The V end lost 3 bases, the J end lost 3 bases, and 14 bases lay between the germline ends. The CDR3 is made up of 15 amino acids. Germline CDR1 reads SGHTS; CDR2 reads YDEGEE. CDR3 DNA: TGTGCCAGCAGCTATGGGGGTTCGTGGACAGATACGCAGTATTTT. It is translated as CASSYGGSWTDTQYF.

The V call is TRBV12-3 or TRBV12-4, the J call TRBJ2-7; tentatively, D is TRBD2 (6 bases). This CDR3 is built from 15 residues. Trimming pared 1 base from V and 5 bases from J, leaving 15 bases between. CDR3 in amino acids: CASSLGGVAAHEQYF. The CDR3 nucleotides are TGTGCCAGCAGTTTAGGAGGGGTAGCGGCGCACGAGCAGTACTTC.

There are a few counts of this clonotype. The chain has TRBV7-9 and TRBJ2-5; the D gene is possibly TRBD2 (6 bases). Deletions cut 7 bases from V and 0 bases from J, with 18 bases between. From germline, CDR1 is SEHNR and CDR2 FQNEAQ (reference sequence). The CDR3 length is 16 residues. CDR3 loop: CASTTLGRYNQETQYF. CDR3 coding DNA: TGTGCCAGCACCACCCTTGGGAGGTACAACCAAGAGACCCAGTACTTC.

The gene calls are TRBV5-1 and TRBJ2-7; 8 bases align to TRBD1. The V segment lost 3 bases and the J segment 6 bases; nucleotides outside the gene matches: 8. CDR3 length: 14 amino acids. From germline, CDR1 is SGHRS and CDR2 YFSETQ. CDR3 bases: TGCGCCAGCAGCTCCTCGACAGGGGATGGCGAGCAGTACTTC. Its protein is CASSSSTGDGEQYF.

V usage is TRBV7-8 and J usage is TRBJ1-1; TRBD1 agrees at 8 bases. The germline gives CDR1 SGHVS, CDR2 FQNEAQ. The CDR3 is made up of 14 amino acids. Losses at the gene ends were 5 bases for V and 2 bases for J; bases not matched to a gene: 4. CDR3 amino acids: CASSMDRANTEAFF. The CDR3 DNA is TGTGCCAGCAGCATGGACAGGGCAAACACTGAAGCTTTCTTT.

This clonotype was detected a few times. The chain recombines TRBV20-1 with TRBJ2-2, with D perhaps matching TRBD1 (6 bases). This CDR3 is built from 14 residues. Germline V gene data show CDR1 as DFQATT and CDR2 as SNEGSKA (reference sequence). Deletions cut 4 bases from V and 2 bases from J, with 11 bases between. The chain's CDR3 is CSATRDTNTGELFF. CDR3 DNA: TGCAGTGCTACCCGGGACACCAACACCGGGGAGCTGTTTTTT.

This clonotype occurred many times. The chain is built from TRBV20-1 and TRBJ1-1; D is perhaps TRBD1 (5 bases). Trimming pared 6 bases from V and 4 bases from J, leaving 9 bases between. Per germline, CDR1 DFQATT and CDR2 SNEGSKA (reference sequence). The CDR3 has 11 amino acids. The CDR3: CSAGRGTEAFF. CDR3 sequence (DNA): TGCAGTGCGGGACGGGGCACTGAAGCTTTCTTT.

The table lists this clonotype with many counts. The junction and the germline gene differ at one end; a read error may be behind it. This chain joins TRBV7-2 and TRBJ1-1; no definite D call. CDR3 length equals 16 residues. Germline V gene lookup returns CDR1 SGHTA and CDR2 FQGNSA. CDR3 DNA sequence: TGTGCCAGCAGCTTAGTGGCAGGATTGGGCTACACTGAAACTTTCTTT. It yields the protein CASSLVAGLGYTETFF.

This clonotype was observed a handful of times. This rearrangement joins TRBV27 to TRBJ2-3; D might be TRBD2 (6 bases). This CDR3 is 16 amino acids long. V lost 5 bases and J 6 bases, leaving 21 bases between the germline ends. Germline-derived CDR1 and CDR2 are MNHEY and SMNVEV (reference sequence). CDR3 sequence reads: CASSQRDSISQDTQYF. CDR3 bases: TGTGCCAGCAGTCAACGGGACTCCATAAGTCAGGATACGCAGTATTTT.

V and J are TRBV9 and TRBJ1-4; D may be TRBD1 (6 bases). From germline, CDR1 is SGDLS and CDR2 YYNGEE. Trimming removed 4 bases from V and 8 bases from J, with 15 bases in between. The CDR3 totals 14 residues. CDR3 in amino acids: CASSPDRSGEKLFF. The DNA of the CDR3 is TGTGCCAGCAGCCCTGACAGGTCGGGAGAAAAACTGTTTTTT.

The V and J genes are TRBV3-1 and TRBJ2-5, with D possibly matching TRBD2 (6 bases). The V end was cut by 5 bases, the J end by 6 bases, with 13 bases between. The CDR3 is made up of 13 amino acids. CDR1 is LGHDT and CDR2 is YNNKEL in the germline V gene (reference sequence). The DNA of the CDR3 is TGTGCCAGCAGCTTACTAGCAGATAAGACCCAGTACTTC. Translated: CASSLLADKTQYF.

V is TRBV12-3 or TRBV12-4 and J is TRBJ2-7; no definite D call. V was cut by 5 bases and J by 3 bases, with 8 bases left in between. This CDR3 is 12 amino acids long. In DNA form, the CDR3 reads TGTGCCAGCAGTCGACGGTTCTACGAGCAGTACTTC. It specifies CASSRRFYEQYF.

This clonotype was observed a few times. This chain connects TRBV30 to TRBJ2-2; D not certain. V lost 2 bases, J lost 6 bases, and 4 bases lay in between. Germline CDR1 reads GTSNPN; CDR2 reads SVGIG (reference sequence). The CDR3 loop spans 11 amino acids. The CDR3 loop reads CAWSMSGELFF. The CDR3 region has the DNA TGTGCCTGGAGTATGTCCGGGGAGCTGTTTTTT.

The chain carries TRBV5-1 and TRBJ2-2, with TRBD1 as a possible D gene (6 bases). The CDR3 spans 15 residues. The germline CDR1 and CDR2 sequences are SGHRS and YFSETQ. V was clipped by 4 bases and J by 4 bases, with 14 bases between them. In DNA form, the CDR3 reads TGCGCCAGCAGCAAACGGACAGATCTCACCGGGGAGCTGTTTTTT. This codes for CASSKRTDLTGELFF.

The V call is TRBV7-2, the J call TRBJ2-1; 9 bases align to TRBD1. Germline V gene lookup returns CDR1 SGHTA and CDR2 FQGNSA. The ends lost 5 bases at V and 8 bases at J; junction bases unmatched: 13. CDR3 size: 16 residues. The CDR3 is CASSAGTGLDYDEQFF. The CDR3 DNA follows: TGTGCCAGCAGCGCCGGGACAGGGTTGGATTACGATGAGCAGTTCTTC.

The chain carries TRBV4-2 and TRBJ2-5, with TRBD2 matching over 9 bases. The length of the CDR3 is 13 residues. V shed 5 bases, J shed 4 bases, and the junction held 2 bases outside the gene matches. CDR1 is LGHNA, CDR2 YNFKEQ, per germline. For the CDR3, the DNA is TGTGCCAGCAGCTATAGCGGGGGAGAGACCCAGTACTTC. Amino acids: CASSYSGGETQYF.

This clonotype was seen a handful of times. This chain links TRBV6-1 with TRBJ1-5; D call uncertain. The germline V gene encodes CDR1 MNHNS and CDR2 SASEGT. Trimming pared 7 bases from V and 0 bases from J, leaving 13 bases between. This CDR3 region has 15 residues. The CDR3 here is CASIWTADSNQPQHF. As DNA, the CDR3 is TGTGCCAGCATTTGGACGGCTGATAGCAATCAGCCCCAGCATTTT.